The 29 T cell receptor beta chains below all came from one sample that was sequenced in a study of blood T cell repertoires in COVID-19. Method: immunoSEQ multiplex PCR; TCRdb's copy keeps in-frame clones and lacks some. The sample consists of roughly 220,000 clones, 75% to 90% of them appearing once. The material sequenced was PBMCs or T cells enriched from blood (not recorded which). The receptors here all came from a woman aged 18-30 years in a cohort exposed to, infected with or recovered from COVID-19 (not recorded which).

The chain uses TRBV19 and TRBJ1-3, with D tentatively TRBD1 (6 bases). The V and J ends lost 2 bases and 0 bases respectively, with 11 bases between them. CDR3 length: 16 residues. In germline, CDR1 is LNHDA, CDR2 SQIVND (reference sequence). CDR3 in amino acids: CASSITGIFSGNTIYF. The CDR3 DNA reads as TGTGCCAGTAGTATAACAGGGATATTCTCTGGAAACACCATATATTTT.

This clone was counted a few times. Other DNA sequences within the sample encode an identical CDR3. The rearrangement joins TRBV14 to TRBJ1-2, with TRBD1 matching 9 bases. The ends lost 6 bases at V and 5 bases at J; junction bases unmatched: 4. Germline CDR1 and CDR2: SGHDN and FVKESK. The CDR3 sequence is 13 residues long. This CDR3 is CASSPDRGYGYTF. The CDR3 nucleotides are TGTGCCAGCAGTCCGGACAGGGGTTATGGCTACACCTTC.

V gene TRBV16 combines with J gene TRBJ1-2; 8 positions agree with TRBD1. The J segment lost 8 bases and the V segment lost 3 bases, leaving 8 bases of the junction unmatched. Germline V gene lookup returns CDR1 KGHSY and CDR2 FQNENV. The CDR3 consists of 14 residues. The CDR3 reads CASSHRTGSTGYTF. CDR3 coding DNA: TGTGCCAGCAGCCACCGGACAGGGAGTACGGGCTACACCTTC.

The CDR3 protein is CASSLGLSINRARGYTF. In nucleotides, the CDR3 is TGTGCCAGCAGCTTAGGTTTAAGTATTAATCGGGCCCGAGGGTACACCTTC. The rearrangement uses TRBV7-2 and TRBJ1-2; D uncertain. Germline CDR1 and CDR2: SGHTA and FQGNSA. Deletions cut 1 base from V and 11 bases from J, with 26 bases between. The CDR3 has 17 amino acids.

This chain links TRBV28 with TRBJ1-1, with TRBD1 identical over 7 bases. The CDR3 spans 14 residues. V gave up 5 bases and J gave up 6 bases; unmatched junction bases: 9. Germline V gene lookup returns CDR1 MDHEN and CDR2 SYDVKM. CDR3 nucleotide sequence: TGTGCCAGCAGTCCCCGACAGGGAAAGTCTGAAGCTTTCTTT. Translation: CASSPRQGKSEAFF.

This sequence joins TRBV27 and TRBJ2-3; D possibly corresponds to TRBD2 (5 bases). The germline V gene has CDR1 MNHEY and CDR2 SMNVEV (reference sequence). This CDR3 is 14 amino acids long. Trimming cost V 3 bases and J 6 bases, with 13 bases left between them. CDR3 in amino acids: CASSFSTGSDTQYF. For the CDR3, the DNA is TGTGCCAGCAGTTTTTCTACGGGATCCGATACGCAGTATTTT.

The chain carries TRBV7-2 and TRBJ1-2, with D possibly being TRBD1 (5 bases). Germline V gene data show CDR1 as SGHTA and CDR2 as FQGNSA. Trimming stripped 5 bases from V and 4 bases from J, with 11 bases between. The CDR3 extends over 13 amino acids. The CDR3 region is CASSAGRSYGYTF. CDR3 DNA: TGTGCCAGCAGCGCGGGACGGAGCTATGGCTACACCTTC.

The rearrangement links TRBV27 to TRBJ1-5; tentatively, D is TRBD1 (6 bases). This CDR3 has 14 residues. CDR1 is MNHEY and CDR2 is SMNVEV in the germline V gene (reference sequence). V was clipped by 6 bases and J by 2 bases, with 11 bases between them. CDR3 bases: TGTGCCAGCAGGGGGGGGGCGGGCAATCAGCCCCAGCATTTT. Translating it yields CASRGGAGNQPQHF.

The rearrangement uses TRBV19 and TRBJ1-5, with TRBD1 matching over 7 bases. The V gene's germline CDR1 is LNHDA and CDR2 SQIVND (reference sequence). With V trimmed by 6 bases and J by 2 bases, 10 bases remained unmatched. The CDR3 totals 16 residues. The CDR3: CASRELQGIGNQPQHF. CDR3 bases: TGTGCCAGTAGAGAGTTACAGGGGATAGGCAATCAGCCCCAGCATTTT.

This chain links TRBV4-1 with TRBJ1-1; weak D call: TRBD1 (5 bases). The CDR3 is 17 amino acids. The ends were cut back, 1 base at V and 4 bases at J, with 19 bases in the middle. Germline V gene lookup returns CDR1 MGHRA and CDR2 YSYEKL. CDR3: CASSQAPHQGGITEAFF. CDR3 nucleotides: TGCGCCAGCAGCCAAGCCCCCCATCAGGGAGGAATCACTGAAGCTTTCTTT.

The genes are TRBV19 and TRBJ1-5, with 7 bases fitting TRBD1. With 6 bases clipped from V and 2 bases from J, the junction kept 1 base outside the gene matches. The CDR3 totals 13 residues. Germline assignment: CDR1 LNHDA and CDR2 SQIVND (reference sequence). The CDR3 sequence is CASSTGGNQPQHF. CDR3 sequence (DNA): TGTGCCAGTAGCACAGGGGGCAATCAGCCCCAGCATTTT.

The chain is built from TRBV9 and TRBJ1-1, with 9 bases identical to TRBD1. The J segment lost 3 bases and the V segment lost 3 bases, leaving 6 bases of the junction unmatched. In germline, CDR1 is SGDLS, CDR2 YYNGEE. There are 15 residues in the CDR3. In nucleotides, the CDR3 is TGTGCCAGCAGCGCCACCGGACAGGGGTACACTGAAGCTTTCTTT. Its protein product is CASSATGQGYTEAFF.

The V and J genes are TRBV15 and TRBJ1-5; unclear D gene. The CDR3 is made up of 16 amino acids. Germline CDR1 is LNHNV and CDR2 is YYDKDF (reference sequence). Trimming cost V 0 bases and J 0 bases, with 9 bases left between them. The CDR3 DNA is TGTGCCACCAGCAGAGAGGCAGGCTATAGCAATCAGCCCCAGCATTTT. It yields the protein CATSREAGYSNQPQHF.

On this clone: An end of the junction differs from the germline gene, which may be a read error. The DNA for the CDR3 is TGTGCTAGCAGCCCTTACCAGGGTTTGGGGAATCAGCCCCAGCATTTT. Translation gives CASSPYQGLGNQPQHF. The chain is built from TRBV7-7 and TRBJ1-5; the D gene is possibly TRBD1 (5 bases). This CDR3 contains 16 residues. CDR1 SSHAT and CDR2 FNYEAQ come from the germline V gene (reference sequence). The whole variable domain, remainder taken from reference TRBV7-7 and TRBJ1-5, is GAGVSQSPRYKVTKRGQDVTLRCDPISSHATLYWYQQALGQGPEFLTYFNYEAQPDKSGLPSDRFSAERPEGSISTLTIQRTEQRDSAMYRCASSPYQGLGNQPQHFGDGTRLSIL.

The chain recombines TRBV11-3 with TRBJ2-1, with 8 bases fitting TRBD1. Germline loops: CDR1 SGHNT, CDR2 YENEEA. The ends lost 3 bases at V and 8 bases at J; junction bases unmatched: 6. CDR3 size: 14 residues. The CDR3: CASSFDRGIYEQFF. The CDR3 region has the DNA TGTGCCAGCAGCTTTGACAGGGGAATTTATGAGCAGTTCTTC.

This clone occurred a few times. This rearrangement joins TRBV19 to TRBJ2-1; 10 positions match TRBD1. CDR3 size: 13 residues. From germline, CDR1 is LNHDA and CDR2 SQIVND (reference sequence). The J segment lost 10 bases and the V segment lost 7 bases, leaving 7 bases of the junction unmatched. Here the CDR3 reads CASIGQGVGEQFF. DNA of the CDR3: TGTGCCAGTATCGGACAGGGGGTGGGCGAGCAGTTCTTC.

The CDR3 loop is CATGTSGNTGELFF. In DNA, the CDR3 is TGTGCCACCGGGACTAGCGGAAACACCGGGGAGCTGTTTTTT. The rearrangement joins TRBV2 to TRBJ2-2, with TRBD2 matching over 11 bases. CDR3 length: 14 amino acids. J gave up 2 bases and V 10 bases, and 3 bases lay outside the gene matches. Germline CDR1 reads SNHLY; CDR2 reads FYNNEI.

In this sample, this clone turned up once. This rearrangement joins TRBV7-9 to TRBJ1-6, with D possibly matching TRBD1 (5 bases). Looked up from germline, CDR1 is SEHNR and CDR2 is FQNEAQ (reference sequence). The V end lost 3 bases, the J end lost 6 bases, and 12 bases lay between the germline ends. The CDR3 totals 15 residues. CDR3 protein: CASSLVPGLNSPLHF. The CDR3, as DNA: TGTGCCAGCAGCTTGGTTCCAGGGCTTAATTCACCCCTCCACTTT.

CDR3 nucleotides: TGTGCCAGCAGCAAACAGGGCGCTGGAAACATTCAGTACTTC. Protein sequence: CASSKQGAGNIQYF. The chain recombines TRBV7-6 with TRBJ2-4, with TRBD1 as a possible D gene (6 bases). Germline V CDR1 and CDR2: SGHVS, FNYEAQ. V was pared by 5 bases and J by 6 bases, with 14 bases between. CDR3 size: 14 residues. Drawing the rest from reference TRBV7-6 and TRBJ2-4, the complete variable domain is GAGVSQSPRYKVTKRGQDVALRCDPISGHVSLYWYRQALGQGPEFLTYFNYEAQQDKSGLPNDRFSAERPEGSISTLTIQRTEQRDSAMYRCASSKQGAGNIQYFGAGTRLSVL.

The chain links TRBV3-1 (or the pseudogene TRBV3-2) to TRBJ1-1, with TRBD1 matching over 8 bases. In germline, CDR1 is LGHDT, CDR2 YNNKEL (reference sequence). J lost 10 bases, V lost 0 bases, and 4 bases had no gene match. This CDR3 is built from 13 residues. In DNA, the CDR3 is TGTGCCAGCAGCCAAGACGCTACAGGGGGAGCTTTCTTT. As protein: CASSQDATGGAFF.

CDR3 protein: CASSRQGHSGNTIYF. For the CDR3, the DNA is TGTGCCAGCAGCAGACAGGGACACTCTGGAAACACCATATATTTT. The chain recombines TRBV7-6 with TRBJ1-3; TRBD1 matches at 7 bases. This CDR3 has 15 amino acids. V lost 5 bases, J lost 0 bases, and 4 bases stayed unmatched. Germline CDR1 and CDR2: SGHVS and FNYEAQ.

This chain links TRBV2 with TRBJ2-1, with D unresolved. The V end was cut by 2 bases, the J end by 2 bases, with 13 bases between. The CDR3 is 16 residues long. CDR1 and CDR2 (germline): SNHLY, FYNNEI. The CDR3 sequence is CASSESTFPPYNEQFF. The CDR3 region has the DNA TGTGCCAGCAGTGAATCGACATTCCCTCCCTACAATGAGCAGTTCTTC.

The chain uses TRBV6-5 and TRBJ1-2; D gene unclear. The germline V gene encodes CDR1 MNHEY and CDR2 SVGAGI. Trimming cost V 4 bases and J 4 bases, with 16 bases left between them. The CDR3 is 15 residues long. This CDR3 is CASSSTSGFGYGYTF. The CDR3 DNA is TGTGCCAGCAGTTCTACCTCGGGGTTCGGCTATGGCTACACCTTC.

The V and J genes are TRBV28 and TRBJ1-3; D perhaps matches TRBD1 (6 bases). The germline CDR1 and CDR2 sequences are MDHEN and SYDVKM. V was cut by 6 bases and J by 2 bases, with 11 bases left in between. This CDR3 contains 14 residues. The CDR3 DNA reads TGTGCCAGCAGGCTGACAGGTCCTGGAAACACCATATATTTT. Protein product: CASRLTGPGNTIYF.

This sequence joins TRBV3-1 (or the pseudogene TRBV3-2) and TRBJ1-2; the match to TRBD1 covers 8 bases. The CDR3 consists of 16 residues. Looked up from germline, CDR1 is LGHDT and CDR2 is YNNKEL (reference sequence). Losses at the gene ends were 0 bases for V and 0 bases for J; bases not matched to a gene: 3. The CDR3 loop is CASSQDTGQANYGYTF. CDR3 bases: TGTGCCAGCAGCCAAGATACGGGACAGGCTAACTATGGCTACACCTTC.

The chain couples TRBV19 to TRBJ1-4; no clear D. Germline-derived CDR1 and CDR2 are LNHDA and SQIVND (reference sequence). The CDR3 loop spans 16 amino acids. V was trimmed by 4 bases and J by 4 bases, leaving 16 bases between them. The chain's CDR3 is CASSTPVGRFNEKLFF. The DNA for the CDR3 is TGTGCCAGTAGTACCCCGGTCGGGAGATTTAATGAAAAACTGTTTTTT.

This chain links TRBV5-4 with TRBJ1-4; D not certain. The V and J ends lost 3 bases and 8 bases respectively, with 8 bases between them. This CDR3 is built from 12 residues. Germline lookup yields CDR1 SGHNT and CDR2 YYREEE (reference sequence). CDR3 amino acids: CASSSGNEKLFF. CDR3 in DNA: TGTGCCAGCAGCTCCGGGAACGAAAAACTGTTTTTT.

This chain links TRBV11-2 with TRBJ2-7, with 7 bases that match TRBD1. CDR1 and CDR2 from the germline V gene are SGHAT and FQNNGV. The J segment lost 6 bases and the V segment lost 3 bases, leaving 8 bases of the junction unmatched. The CDR3 runs 14 residues. CDR3 in amino acids: CASSLARDSREQYF. CDR3 DNA sequence: TGTGCCAGCAGCTTGGCCCGGGACAGCCGCGAGCAGTACTTC.

The chain employs TRBV6-1 and TRBJ1-5; D is unresolved. V lost 1 base to trimming and J lost 9 bases, with 4 bases between them. Germline loops: CDR1 MNHNS, CDR2 SASEGT. The CDR3 contains 11 residues. Written as DNA, the CDR3 is TGTGCCAGCAGTGAAGGTCGGCCCCAGCATTTT. Translating gives CASSEGRPQHF.